The clone carrying this T cell receptor beta chain was counted at least ten times. V was cut by 5 bases and J by 5 bases, with 19 bases left in between. This CDR3 contains 15 residues. One entry per CDR3 protein, called by TCRdb with MiXCR from the RT-PCR reads. This table holds over 400,000 distinct CDR3 sequences, roughly 16% found once. This specimen belongs to a study of patients and donors after allogeneic stem cell transplantation. The sequenced sample consisted of blood, either unsorted or a sorted T cell fraction (not recorded which). V and J are TRBV12-3 or TRBV12-4 and TRBJ2-7, with a tentative D call TRBD1 (5 bases). This clonotype was obtained from a human donor who was either an allogeneic HSCT recipient or a stem cell or donor lymphocyte infusion donor (not recorded which). It is not recorded whose cells these are; they may come from a transplant donor. CDR3 region: CASSRALGEINEQYF. CDR3 DNA sequence: TGTGCCAGCAGTCGTGCTTTAGGGGAAATCAACGAGCAGTACTTC.